This T cell receptor (beta chain) was captured by sequencing in a study of CD8 T cells in Susac syndrome. Random-hexamer reverse transcription was applied to about 0.45 to 1 ug RNA. TCRdb passed the immunoSEQ multiplex PCR reads through MiXCR, listing each CDR3 protein once. The sample consists of approximately 260,000 distinct CDR3 sequences, 90% to 96% of them appearing once. On this clonotype itself: Its antigen is unknown.

V was shortened by 7 bases and J by 1 base, with 14 bases between the two germline ends. From germline, CDR1 is SGHDT and CDR2 YYEEEE. CDR3 length equals 14 residues. Study-wide findings and caveats: TCR sequencing and HLA analysis covered a relatively small number of individuals.

The sample was CD4+ T cells from PBMCs. This receptor was taken from a human donor with Susac syndrome. The chain links TRBV5-6 to TRBJ2-5; a possible D gene is TRBD2 (6 bases). The DNA of the CDR3 is TGTGCCAGCGGTGGCGGGATGCTCCAAGAGACCCAGTACTTC. This gives the protein CASGGGMLQETQYF.